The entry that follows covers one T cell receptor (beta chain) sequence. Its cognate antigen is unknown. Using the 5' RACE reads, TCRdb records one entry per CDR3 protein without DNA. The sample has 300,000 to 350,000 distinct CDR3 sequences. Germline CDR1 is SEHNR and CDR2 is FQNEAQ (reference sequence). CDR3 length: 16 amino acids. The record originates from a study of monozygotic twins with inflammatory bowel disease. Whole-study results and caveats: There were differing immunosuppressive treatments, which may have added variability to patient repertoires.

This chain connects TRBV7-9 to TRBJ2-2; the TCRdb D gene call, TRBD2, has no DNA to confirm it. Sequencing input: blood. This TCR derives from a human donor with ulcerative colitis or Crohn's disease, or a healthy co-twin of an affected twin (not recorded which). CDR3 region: CASSFPREGPTGELFF.